This entry lists 23 T cell receptor beta chains sequenced from one sample in a study of T cells in Graves' hyperthyroidism and ophthalmopathy (dated by TCRdb to 2018 to 2020). Libraries came from multiplex PCR. The instrument given in TCRdb is Illumina HiSeq 2000. TCR beta CDR3 regions were amplified from RNA transcripts. The first round of RT-PCR for the TCR CDR3 was performed with the HTBI primer set and the Qiagen OneStep RT-PCR kit. TCRdb reanalyzed the raw reads on its own, using fastp at Q25 for trimming and MiXCR for clone calling, and kept in-frame beta chains. CDR3 protein sequences are deduplicated, and each keeps its most common genes and DNA. The sample table shows 500,000 to 650,000 distinct CDR3 sequences, and 46% are seen once. The top ten constitute about two fifths of the sample. Sequenced: peripheral blood or thyroid tissue (not recorded which). These receptors originate from an adult woman with Graves' disease, either hyperthyroidism or ophthalmopathy (not recorded which).

Many counts were recorded for this clonotype. V is TRBV20-1 and J is TRBJ2-7, with D uncertain. V dropped 6 bases and J dropped 5 bases, with 17 bases sitting between them. This CDR3 is 13 amino acids long. CDR1 and CDR2 (germline): DFQATT, SNEGSKA (reference sequence). This CDR3 is CSAPHALLDEQYF. CDR3 DNA: TGCAGTGCCCCCCACGCCCTCCTGGACGAGCAGTACTTC.

This chain links TRBV7-6 with TRBJ2-5, with D perhaps matching TRBD1 (5 bases). The CDR3 consists of 14 residues. Germline CDR1 is SGHVS and CDR2 is FNYEAQ. V was cut by 4 bases and J by 2 bases, with 11 bases left in between. The chain's CDR3 is CASSSRDRQETQYF. DNA of the CDR3: TGTGCCAGCAGCTCCCGAGACAGACAAGAGACCCAGTACTTC. Full variable domain (rest looked up from reference TRBV7-6 and TRBJ2-5): GAGVSQSPRYKVTKRGQDVALRCDPISGHVSLYWYRQALGQGPEFLTYFNYEAQQDKSGLPNDRFSAERPEGSISTLTIQRTEQRDSAMYRCASSSRDRQETQYFGPGTRLLVL.

This clonotype was counted at least ten times. This chain connects TRBV19 to TRBJ1-5; D is possibly TRBD1 (5 bases). V gave up 4 bases and J gave up 5 bases, with 9 bases separating them. This CDR3 region has 13 residues. Germline V gene sequence: CDR1 LNHDA, CDR2 SQIVND (reference sequence). The CDR3 DNA sequence: TGTGCCAGTAGTAGGGGGTTGGATCAGCCCCAGCATTTT. It translates to CASSRGLDQPQHF.

The genes are TRBV29-1 and TRBJ2-7, with D perhaps TRBD1 (6 bases). The V end was cut by 6 bases, the J end by 6 bases, with 21 bases between. Per the germline V gene, CDR1 is SQVTM and CDR2 is ANQGSEA. The CDR3 sequence is 14 residues long. CDR3 coding DNA: TGCAGCGTCCTCAACTGGACAGCCAACGCCGAGCAGTACTTC. Translated, it gives CSVLNWTANAEQYF.

The chain carries TRBV2 and TRBJ1-1; 7 positions match TRBD1. Unmatched junction bases numbered 6, after V lost 6 bases and J lost 11 bases. CDR1 SNHLY and CDR2 FYNNEI come from the germline V gene. The CDR3 extends over 11 amino acids. CDR3 in amino acids: CASSSGQEAFF. DNA of the CDR3: TGTGCCAGCAGCTCTGGACAGGAGGCTTTCTTT. Filled out from reference TRBV2 and TRBJ1-1, the complete variable domain reads EPEVTQTPSHQVTQMGQEVILRCVPISNHLYFYWYRQILGQKVEFLVSFYNNEISEKSEIFDDQFSVERPDGSNFTLKIRSTKLEDSAMYFCASSSGQEAFFGQGTRLTVV.

This clonotype was seen more than once but under ten times. The V call is TRBV30, the J call TRBJ1-2; no firm D call. V was clipped by 1 base and J by 0 bases, with 12 bases between them. The CDR3 sequence is 15 residues long. Germline CDR1 GTSNPN, CDR2 SVGIG (reference sequence). CDR3 loop: CAWSGQFSSNYGYTF. CDR3 coding DNA: TGTGCCTGGAGTGGTCAATTCTCCTCTAACTATGGCTACACCTTC. Filled out from reference TRBV30 and TRBJ1-2, the complete variable domain reads SQTIHQWPATLVQPVGSPLSLECTVEGTSNPNLYWYRQAAGRGLQLLFYSVGIGQISSEVPQNLSASRPQDRQFILSSKKLLLSDSGFYLCAWSGQFSSNYGYTFGSGTRLTVV.

This chain uses TRBV5-5 with TRBJ2-5; 7 bases match TRBD2. Trimming cost V 1 base and J 4 bases; bases outside gene matches: 10. Germline-derived CDR1 and CDR2 are SGHKS and YYEKEE (reference sequence). CDR3 length: 16 residues. For the CDR3, the DNA is TGTGCCAGCAGCTTGATTGGCGGGAGAGGAGGAGAGACCCAGTACTTC. Its protein is CASSLIGGRGGETQYF.

This chain uses TRBV7-3 with TRBJ1-5, with unresolved D. Trimming shortened V by 2 bases and J by 9 bases, and 11 bases separated the two germline ends. Per the germline V gene, CDR1 is SGHTA and CDR2 is FQGTGA. CDR3 length equals 13 residues. This CDR3 is CASSLDPGGPQHF. CDR3 DNA sequence: TGTGCCAGCAGCTTAGATCCCGGAGGGCCCCAGCATTTT. The variable domain in full, with the rest retrieved from reference TRBV7-3 and TRBJ1-5, is GAGVSQTPSNKVTEKGKYVELRCDPISGHTALYWYRQSLGQGPEFLIYFQGTGAADDSGLPNDRFFAVRPEGSVSTLKIQRTERGDSAVYLCASSLDPGGPQHFGDGTRLSIL.

The CDR3 DNA sequence: TGTGCCAGCAGGGGCTCGGGGGACGATGGCTACACCTTC. As protein: CASRGSGDDGYTF. The chain links TRBV10-3 to TRBJ1-2; perhaps TRBD1 as D (6 bases). Germline V lookup: CDR1 ENHRY, CDR2 SYGVKD. CDR3 length: 13 residues. Trimming pared 10 bases from V and 6 bases from J, leaving 18 bases between.

The chain joins TRBV4-3 to TRBJ1-2; D remains unclear. In germline, CDR1 is LGHNA, CDR2 YSLEER. Trimming stripped 0 bases from V and 4 bases from J, with 15 bases between. The CDR3 is 16 amino acids. CDR3: CASSQEAGTGLYGYTF. CDR3 sequence (DNA): TGCGCCAGCAGCCAAGAGGCGGGAACCGGACTCTATGGCTACACCTTC.

With respect to this clonotype: Sequence at one end of the junction differs from germline and may be a read error. The genes are TRBV20-1 and TRBJ1-5, with 9 nucleotides matching TRBD1. This CDR3 region has 13 residues. From germline, CDR1 is DFQATT and CDR2 SNEGSKA (reference sequence). The CDR3 spells CSARDRGYQPQHF. CDR3 coding DNA: TGCAGTGCAAGAGACAGGGGGTATCAGCCCCAGCATTTT.

This chain connects TRBV6-6 to TRBJ2-5; 7 nucleotides match TRBD2. The DNA end is a closer match to TRBJ2-7, so the J assignment may be wrong. The CDR3 runs 12 residues. Germline assignment: CDR1 MNHNY and CDR2 SVGAGI (reference sequence). The CDR3 nucleotides read TGTGCCAGCATTGGGACTACCTACGAGCAGTACTTC. Its protein product is CASIGTTYEQYF.

At least ten counts were recorded for this clonotype. The CDR3 region has the DNA TGTGCCAGCAGCTTAGGGACCAGGGCTCCACAAGAGACCCAGTACTTC. Its protein is CASSLGTRAPQETQYF. V gene TRBV7-6 combines with J gene TRBJ2-5, with D perhaps TRBD1 (5 bases). The CDR3 runs to 16 residues. V gave up 1 base and J gave up 2 bases, with 14 bases separating them. Germline V gene data show CDR1 as SGHVS and CDR2 as FNYEAQ.

The chain has TRBV25-1 and TRBJ1-1; unclear D gene. The V gene lost 8 bases and the J gene lost 4 bases, with 23 bases spanning the gap. Per the germline V gene, CDR1 is MGHDK and CDR2 is SYGVNS. This CDR3 is built from 16 residues. The CDR3 coding sequence is TGTGCCAGCTCACCACTTCCTGACACAGCTAGCACTGAAGCTTTCTTT. Protein sequence: CASSPLPDTASTEAFF.

This clonotype was found many times. The chain carries TRBV7-9 and TRBJ1-2; 7 bases line up with TRBD1. Germline V gene data show CDR1 as SEHNR and CDR2 as FQNEAQ (reference sequence). The CDR3 runs 12 residues. V was pared by 5 bases and J by 8 bases, with 5 bases of the junction left unmatched. In DNA form, the CDR3 reads TGTGCCAGCAGCGGACAGGACTCGGGCTACACCTTC. This encodes CASSGQDSGYTF.

This clonotype was observed a single time. This chain connects TRBV20-1 to TRBJ2-5; TRBD1 might be the D (10 bases). CDR1 and CDR2 from the germline V gene are DFQATT and SNEGSKA (reference sequence). This CDR3 is 18 amino acids long. V lost 0 bases, J lost 2 bases, and 22 bases lay in between. CDR3 in DNA: TGCAGTGCTAGAGATACGACAGGGGGCGGGAGGGTACAAGAGACCCAGTACTTC. Encoded protein: CSARDTTGGGRVQETQYF.

This clonotype was seen many times. The chain has TRBV6-5 and TRBJ2-7; the match to TRBD2 covers 9 bases. Per the germline V gene, CDR1 is MNHEY and CDR2 is SVGAGI. This CDR3 has 15 amino acids. The V segment lost 6 bases and the J segment 4 bases; nucleotides outside the gene matches: 10. The DNA of the CDR3 is TGTGCCAGCAGGCCGGGGGGGACTAGCTCATACGAGCAGTACTTC. It yields the protein CASRPGGTSSYEQYF.

There are a few counts of this clonotype. This chain links TRBV7-3 with TRBJ1-1; maybe TRBD1 (5 bases). Germline V gene sequence: CDR1 SGHTA, CDR2 FQGTGA. The CDR3 spans 15 residues. The germline V and J ends were trimmed by 1 base and 1 base, with 10 bases remaining between them. For the CDR3, the DNA is TGTGCCAGCAGCTTAATCCCAGGGCAGAACACTGAAGCTTTCTTT. Its protein is CASSLIPGQNTEAFF.

This clonotype was seen repeatedly, ten times or more. This chain joins TRBV6-6 and TRBJ1-5; weak D call: TRBD1 (6 bases). Trimming removed 4 bases from V and 11 bases from J, with 15 bases in between. This CDR3 is built from 13 residues. Germline values: CDR1 MNHNY, CDR2 SVGAGI (reference sequence). The CDR3, as DNA: TGTGCCAGCAGTTTTGGACAGACCGTAGCCCAGCATTTT. It codes for CASSFGQTVAQHF.

This clonotype was counted many times. The chain employs TRBV10-3 and TRBJ2-7, with 7 bases matching TRBD2. In germline, CDR1 is ENHRY, CDR2 SYGVKD. The trim removed 2 bases at V and 2 bases at J, leaving 9 bases unmatched. The CDR3 has 16 residues. Here the CDR3 DNA reads TGTGCCATCAGTGAGGAATTGGCTAGCGGAGCCTACGAGCAGTACTTC. Protein: CAISEELASGAYEQYF.

This clonotype was detected many times. This chain joins TRBV9 and TRBJ1-2; D not certain. The CDR3 is 14 residues long. Trimming left V 7 bases short and J 1 base short, with 14 bases between. In germline, CDR1 is SGDLS, CDR2 YYNGEE. CDR3 sequence: CASAPSFINYGYTF. CDR3 in DNA: TGTGCCAGCGCTCCCTCCTTCATTAACTATGGCTACACCTTC.

The chain has TRBV7-3 and TRBJ2-1, with 8 bases aligning to TRBD2. V trimming: 2 bases; J trimming: 7 bases; junction bases outside the gene matches: 7. The V gene's germline CDR1 is SGHTA and CDR2 FQGTGA. The CDR3 has 15 residues. The CDR3 DNA reads as TGTGCCAGCAGCTTACAAGCGGGAGTAAGGAATGAGCAGTTCTTC. Amino acids: CASSLQAGVRNEQFF.

The chain has TRBV18 and TRBJ1-5; D gene uncertain. This CDR3 contains 15 residues. V lost 1 base, J lost 4 bases, and 11 bases lay in between. The germline CDR1 and CDR2 sequences are KGHSH and LQKENI. CDR3 DNA: TGTGCCAGCTCACCACGGCAGGTCGGGAATCAGCCCCAGCATTTT. Translating gives CASSPRQVGNQPQHF.